This entry describes one T cell receptor (beta chain). This clone occurred a few times. Its antigen remains undetermined. Gene designations and germline sequences in this entry are those of the mouse. The read ends 4 residues shy of where the CDR3 ends; the end is completed using the germline J gene. In the same sample, other DNA sequences code for this CDR3. V is shortened by 0 bases, J by 0 bases, and the region joining them spans 6 bases. From the cysteine up to the phenylalanine, the CDR3 has a length of 14 residues. The 30 bases shown cover part of the CDR3, and their frame starts at base 1. From a lookup of the germline V gene (reference sequence), CDR1 and CDR2 are NSQYPW and LRSPGD. These data belong to a study of CD8+ T cells in alopecia areata (dated by TCRdb to between 2017 and 2018). Context from the whole study: Skin from C3H/HeJ donors aged roughly 6-13 months with spontaneous alopecia was grafted onto female C3H/HeJ recipients aged roughly 6-10 weeks. RNA came from the PAXgene miRNA kit for fixed scalp, the miRNeasy kit for PBMCs, and the RNeasy kit for mouse skin. To study T cell clonal expansion in alopecia areata, the researchers applied high-throughput TCRbeta sequencing to both the C3H/HeJ mouse model and human patients. Amplification of TCRbeta CDR3 regions was done by immunoSEQ multiplex PCR using 35 Vbeta forward primers and 13 Jbeta reverse primers. On the human side, TCRbeta sequencing was run on scalp tissue and on sorted CD4+ and CD8+ peripheral blood T cells from healthy controls and from alopecia areata patients with either patchy or totalis/universalis disease. Scalp clonality was compared across normal scalp (n=4), patchy alopecia areata scalp (n=8), and alopecia totalis/universalis scalp (n=8).

Broad study findings and their caveats: Shared TCR sequences between patients were less evident than in mice, which may be partly attributable to HLA diversity in the patient population. Resident alphabeta T cells in normal human skin are also sequenced, complicating scalp TCR repertoire analysis, unlike mouse skin dominated by gammadelta T cells. Compared with normal scalp, lesional scalp, particularly in alopecia totalis/universalis, had higher clonality and more expanded CD8+ clones, which suggests antigenic drive.

Library prep was done by the immunoSEQ multiplex PCR assay. RNA was extracted from all samples and reverse transcribed into cDNA as template for TCR sequencing. SuperScript III was used for first-strand cDNA synthesis, primed with a 2:1 mix of oligo-dT and random hexamers. A synthetic immune receptor repertoire was used to gauge amplification bias, and whatever bias remained was removed computationally. Sequencing of the libraries was done on Illumina HiSeq using 60 bp reads that spanned the CDR3 and were read from J toward V. The authors processed their data as follows. Raw reads were preprocessed to remove errors, and CDR3 was defined according to IMGT conventions as the region from the conserved cysteine to phenylalanine. To get clonality, Shannon entropy was normalized by log2 of the number of productive unique TCRs and the result was subtracted from 1. Whether scalp clones were CD4 or CD8 was inferred by matching scalp TCRbeta sequences against CD4 and CD8 repertoires sorted from blood. What TCRdb holds here is the immuneACCESS table cut down to in-frame rearrangements. Part of the clones is not present; checked against another copy, under half of the missing clones reflect an unresolved V gene, and the others are unexplained. Clone size and V and J calls were adopted from that table, with D and trimming inferred from the DNA. Here the sample lists some 120,000 clones, none seen once only. The ten biggest clones cover roughly 21% of the sample.

The sequenced sample consisted of lesional skin. This TCR was sampled from a C3H/HeJ mouse with alopecia areata. Regarding MHC type, mice of this strain are H2-k. In this chain, TRBV1 is recombined with TRBJ2-7; the D gene lacks a confident call. CDR3 DNA, as far as it was read: TGCACCTGCAGTGCAGATCGACTCTCCTAT. It is translated as CTCSADRLSY. The entire CDR3 sequence reads CTCSADRLSYEQYF.